This T cell receptor beta chain was sequenced for a study of vaccination effects on CD4 cells after COVID-19. Study-wide context: As their vaccination, participants received two doses of either BNT162b2 or mRNA-1273.

ViraFEST assay sequencing came after antigen-specific CD4+ T cells were expanded with viral peptide pools. After more than 8 days in culture, the CD4+ T cells were isolated. Each vaccine recipient was nucleocapsid antibody negative and had no prior SARS-CoV-2 infection. The repertoire was sequenced with immunoSEQ multiplex PCR; TCRdb's copy has only in-frame clones and lacks some. Of tens of thousands of clones in the sample, over 70% were seen once. Comments on this clone: What it binds is unknown.

Study outcomes and limitations: Limitations: small convalescent group and missing early post-infection timepoints. Nearly all vaccine-induced clones in healthy recipients recognized only SARS-CoV-2. Clones from infection and from vaccination both contracted markedly late after vaccination.

Germline V gene lookup returns CDR1 LNHDA and CDR2 SQIVND (reference sequence). The CDR3 covers 15 residues. V was shortened by 1 base and J by 0 bases, with 9 bases between the two germline ends. The sequence was obtained from a human donor who received a COVID-19 vaccine. The material was CD4+ T cells from PBMCs cultured with HCoV-OC43 spike peptides, obtained before COVID-19 vaccination. This sample's subset: HCoV-OC43 spike overlapping peptide pool stimulation. The chain joins TRBV19 to TRBJ1-2; D not resolved. Written as DNA, the CDR3 is TGTGCCAGTAGTATAGCCGGCACCCCTAACTATGGCTACACCTTC. This sequence encodes CASSIAGTPNYGYTF.